The next 16 T cell receptor beta chains were all read from a single sample in a study of blood T cells in healthy people across ages. Together with a sample-barcoded 5' primer, a J-beta primer mix was included in a second PCR lasting about 6 to 11 cycles. TCRdb called the 5' RACE reads again in MiXCR, with one record for every CDR3 protein. The profile shows around 650,000 distinct CDR3 sequences, approximately 29% of them singletons. The sequenced material came from blood. These receptors were collected from a woman at least 80 years old in good health.

This clonotype was recorded many times. This chain joins TRBV7-6 and TRBJ1-1; D remains ambiguous. The length of the CDR3 is 14 residues. Per germline, CDR1 SGHVS and CDR2 FNYEAQ. The ends were cut back, 1 base at V and 0 bases at J, with 6 bases in the middle. CDR3 DNA sequence: TGTGCCAGCAGCTTAGGGCAGGTGAACACTGAAGCTTTCTTT. It yields the protein CASSLGQVNTEAFF. Filled out from reference TRBV7-6 and TRBJ1-1, the complete variable domain reads GAGVSQSPRYKVTKRGQDVALRCDPISGHVSLYWYRQALGQGPEFLTYFNYEAQQDKSGLPNDRFSAERPEGSISTLTIQRTEQRDSAMYRCASSLGQVNTEAFFGQGTRLTVV.

The J gene is TRBJ1-5, the V gene TRBV2; a weak D match, TRBD1 (5 bases). There are 13 residues in the CDR3. Per the germline V gene, CDR1 is SNHLY and CDR2 is FYNNEI. Trimming left V 5 bases short and J 6 bases short, with 11 bases between. This chain's CDR3 is CASSPDIGQPQHF. The CDR3 DNA follows: TGTGCCAGCAGTCCGGACATAGGTCAGCCCCAGCATTTT.

This clonotype was seen repeatedly, ten times or more. This chain links TRBV20-1 with TRBJ2-5; 9 nucleotides match TRBD2. CDR1 and CDR2 (germline): DFQATT, SNEGSKA (reference sequence). This CDR3 has 16 residues. V lost 3 bases to trimming and J lost 5 bases; unmatched junction nucleotides: 13. As DNA, the CDR3 is TGCAGTGCTAGTGCGTTTTGGGCTAGCGGGGCGGAGACCCAGTACTTC. Its protein is CSASAFWASGAETQYF.

This clonotype has more than one count but fewer than ten. This clone may be a read error of a much larger clone one base away. The chain combines TRBV6-6 with TRBJ2-1; D remains unclear. This CDR3 has 13 residues. The germline gives CDR1 MNHNY, CDR2 SVGAGI (reference sequence). CDR3 residues: CASRYSWAESQFF. The CDR3 region has the DNA TGTGCCAGCAGGTACTCCTGGGCGGAATCTCAGTTCTTC.

This clonotype appeared many times. This chain connects TRBV7-9 to TRBJ1-2; 8 nucleotides match TRBD1. V was clipped by 5 bases and J by 0 bases; unmatched bases: 8. This CDR3 has 16 residues. Per the germline V gene, CDR1 is SEHNR and CDR2 is FQNEAQ (reference sequence). The CDR3 nucleotides are TGTGCCAGCAGCGACCGGGACAGGCAAGCTAACTATGGCTACACCTTC. Translation gives CASSDRDRQANYGYTF.

The DNA of the CDR3 is TGTGCCAGCAGCGAGGGACGGGGGGCTGGTGGCTACACCTTC. This translates into CASSEGRGAGGYTF. The rearrangement joins TRBV7-9 to TRBJ1-2; perhaps TRBD1 as D (6 bases). The CDR3 extends over 14 amino acids. V lost 5 bases and J 7 bases, leaving 17 bases between the germline ends. Per germline, CDR1 SEHNR and CDR2 FQNEAQ (reference sequence).

As for this clonotype: This sequence may be a read error, since a much larger clone differs from it by one base. The chain recombines TRBV28 with TRBJ1-2; possibly TRBD1 for D (6 bases). V lost 6 bases and J 8 bases, leaving 19 bases between the germline ends. The CDR3 spans 14 residues. From germline, CDR1 is MDHEN and CDR2 SYDVKM. The CDR3 nucleotides are TGTGCCAGCAGGCCTCCTGAGACAGGAAGCGGCTACACCTTC. This gives the protein CASRPPETGSGYTF.

This clonotype was detected ten times or more. V and J are TRBV2 and TRBJ2-3; perhaps TRBD2 as D (7 bases). This CDR3 contains 15 residues. The V gene lost 3 bases and the J gene lost 4 bases, with 14 bases spanning the gap. From germline, CDR1 is SNHLY and CDR2 FYNNEI. The CDR3 loop reads CASSDRQGRADTQYF. Written as DNA, the CDR3 is TGTGCCAGCAGTGATCGGCAGGGGAGGGCAGATACGCAGTATTTT.

Worth noting for this clonotype: Given a much more abundant clone one base away, this may be a read error. The J gene is TRBJ2-7, the V gene TRBV24-1; D uncertain. Germline CDR1 is KGHDR and CDR2 is SFDVKD. This CDR3 comprises 13 residues. The ends were cut back, 7 bases at V and 7 bases at J, with 16 bases in the middle. CDR3 sequence (DNA): TGTGCCACCAGGGGGTTGAGTGTTAATGAGCAGTACTTC. It specifies CATRGLSVNEQYF.

The chain joins TRBV2 to TRBJ2-1; 8 nucleotides match TRBD2. This CDR3 has 14 amino acids. CDR1 is SNHLY, CDR2 FYNNEI, per germline. The V segment lost 1 base and the J segment 10 bases; nucleotides outside the gene matches: 6. The CDR3 DNA reads as TGTGCCAGCAGTGAAGAACAGCGGGGGACCGAGCAGTTCTTC. Its protein is CASSEEQRGTEQFF. Full variable domain (remainder filled in from reference TRBV2 and TRBJ2-1): EPEVTQTPSHQVTQMGQEVILRCVPISNHLYFYWYRQILGQKVEFLVSFYNNEISEKSEIFDDQFSVERPDGSNFTLKIRSTKLEDSAMYFCASSEEQRGTEQFFGPGTRLTVL.

The DNA of the CDR3 is TGTGCCACCAGCAGAGATTCGGGGCCTGGGAATGAGCAGTACTTC. Protein product: CATSRDSGPGNEQYF. This sequence joins TRBV15 and TRBJ2-5; D may correspond to TRBD1 or TRBD2 (5 bases each). Germline V gene sequence: CDR1 LNHNV, CDR2 YYDKDF (reference sequence). V lost 0 bases and J lost 11, with 19 bases in between. The CDR3 totals 15 residues.

As concerns this clonotype: One end of the junction fails to match germline, which may point to a read error. The chain couples TRBV7-9 to TRBJ2-7; a weak D match, TRBD1 (5 bases). CDR3 size: 15 residues. The germline gives CDR1 SEHNR, CDR2 FQNEAQ (reference sequence). The CDR3 loop reads CTSSSPGQPNYEQYF. DNA of the CDR3: TGTACCAGCAGCTCCCCAGGACAACCGAACTACGAGCAGTACTTC.

V is TRBV20-1 and J is TRBJ2-7, with D perhaps assigned TRBD1 or TRBD2 (5 bases each). Trimming took off 2 bases at V and 3 bases at J, with 17 bases between the two ends. The CDR3 contains 15 residues. Germline values: CDR1 DFQATT, CDR2 SNEGSKA (reference sequence). CDR3 nucleotide sequence: TGCAGTGCTAGACTGGCTCCCGGGGCCCGCTACGAGCAGTACTTC. Amino acids: CSARLAPGARYEQYF.

This clonotype showed up many times. This chain connects TRBV7-2 to TRBJ2-3, with TRBD2 identical over 9 bases. This CDR3 has 16 residues. The J segment lost 8 bases and the V segment lost 1 base, leaving 10 bases of the junction unmatched. Germline lookup yields CDR1 SGHTA and CDR2 FQGNSA. CDR3 amino acids: CASSLEVAGASGTQYF. In DNA form, the CDR3 reads TGTGCCAGCAGCTTAGAAGTAGCGGGGGCTTCTGGTACGCAGTATTTT.

In its sample, this clonotype was seen many times. The gene calls are TRBV5-1 and TRBJ2-1; no definite D call. Germline lookup yields CDR1 SGHRS and CDR2 YFSETQ. There are 15 residues in the CDR3. The germline V and J ends were trimmed by 0 bases and 2 bases, with 9 bases remaining between them. CDR3 amino acids: CASSLDGNPYNEQFF. The CDR3 region has the DNA TGCGCCAGCAGCTTGGATGGGAATCCCTACAATGAGCAGTTCTTC.

The J gene is TRBJ2-3, the V gene TRBV20-1; TRBD2 matches at 9 bases. Germline V lookup: CDR1 DFQATT, CDR2 SNEGSKA (reference sequence). The V segment lost 3 bases and the J segment 2 bases; nucleotides outside the gene matches: 9. This CDR3 region has 16 residues. This CDR3 is CSARSFSGGNTDTQYF. CDR3 in DNA: TGCAGTGCTAGGTCCTTTAGCGGGGGTAACACAGATACGCAGTATTTT.